The present TCR beta chain was sequenced within a study of cytomegalovirus exposure and HLA in healthy donors. The germline V gene has CDR1 SNHLY and CDR2 FYNNEI. The CDR3 contains 15 residues. Trimming at V came to 4 bases and at J to 6 bases, leaving 8 bases not matched to a gene. Here immunoSEQ multiplex PCR was the method, and the copy in TCRdb shows in-frame clones only, minus some. Of some 49,000 clones listed, around 91% are singletons. This sequence joins TRBV2 and TRBJ1-5, with 8 bases that match TRBD1. The source of this sequence is a man aged 18 to 29 in good health and CMV-seronegative. Specimen: PBMCs. CDR3 nucleotides: TGTGCCAGCAGTGGACACAGGGGGAGTAGTCAGCCCCAGCATTTT. Its protein is CASSGHRGSSQPQHF.